This T cell receptor (beta chain) was identified during a study of blood T cell repertoires in COVID-19. As processed by the authors: Amplified reference gene primers provided the basis for estimating nucleated cell counts. Measured with immunoSEQ multiplex PCR; TCRdb has only the in-frame clones, and not every one. That table is the source of V, J and clone size, and D and trimming were worked out from the DNA. This table has over 300,000 clones, around 89% appearing once. CDR1 and CDR2 from the germline V gene are SGHVS and FQNEAQ. Trimming left V 5 bases short and J 1 base short, with 9 bases between. The CDR3 extends over 13 amino acids. This clone was observed once.

The chain links TRBV7-8 to TRBJ2-7; D is unclear. The sequenced sample was peripheral blood. The sequence derives from a young man with active or convalescent COVID-19. This CDR3 is CASSAGVSYEQYF. CDR3 DNA: TGTGCCAGCAGCGCCGGAGTGTCCTACGAGCAGTACTTC.